The entry below gives a single TCR beta chain sequence along with its context. Its matching antigen is unknown. The sample comes from a study of cytotoxic CD8 clonotypes in ibrutinib-treated CLL. Whole-study results and caveats: In comparison with age-matched healthy donors, baseline clonality was higher and tracked circulating CD8+ T-cell counts.

Clones were read by immunoSEQ multiplex PCR, and TCRdb kept only the in-frame ones, dropping some. This sample has tens of thousands of clones; about 86% occur once, and the top ten carry roughly 5%. V was clipped by 2 bases and J by 7 bases, with 15 bases between them. The CDR3 loop spans 14 amino acids. The germline V gene has CDR1 MNHNS and CDR2 SASEGT. Frozen PBMC stocks contributed 2 to 2.5 micrograms of genomic DNA to the TCR beta libraries. The TCR originated in a human donor with chronic lymphocytic leukemia. The material sequenced was PBMCs, taken before ibrutinib treatment. The rearrangement joins TRBV6-1 to TRBJ2-7; D perhaps matches TRBD2 (6 bases). CDR3 sequence reads: CASSERGDRGEQYF. CDR3 in DNA: TGTGCCAGCAGTGAACGCGGGGATCGCGGAGAGCAGTACTTC.